A selection of T cell receptor beta chains follows, all from one sample in a study of blood T cell repertoires in COVID-19. Sequencing used immunoSEQ multiplex PCR; TCRdb keeps in-frame clones, though not all of them. The sample includes some 380,000 clones, nearly 90% of them seen just once. Sequenced material: peripheral blood. The receptors originated from a man aged 18 to 30 with active or convalescent COVID-19. Both conserved end residues are part of each CDR3. D genes are given only for firm matches. Only some rows state a clone size, as once, few, many or a class for expanded clones.

J,D,V,size,DNA,CDR3
TRBJ2-1,.,TRBV19,.,TGTGCCAGTAGTCGGGCGGGGAGCTCCTACAATGAGCAGTTCTTC,CASSRAGSSYNEQFF
TRBJ2-3,.,TRBV29-1,.,TGCAGCGTTGAACAGTACACAGATACGCAGTATTTT,CSVEQYTDTQYF
TRBJ1-1,.,TRBV3-1/TRBV3-2,.,TGTGCCAGCAGCCAGCTACAGGGGAACACTGAAGCTTTCTTT,CASSQLQGNTEAFF
TRBJ2-7,.,TRBV6-5,.,TGTGCCAGCAGTTATATGGGAGGTTTGTACTTC,CASSYMGGLYF
TRBJ1-6,.,TRBV6-1,.,TGTGCCAGCAGTGAAGGTCAGGGTTCACCCCTCCACTTT,CASSEGQGSPLHF
TRBJ1-5,.,TRBV18,.,TGTGCCAGCTCACCCCAGCTGGTGGGGAGGAAAATCCAGCCCCAGCATTTT,CASSPQLVGRKIQPQHF
TRBJ2-3,TRBD1,TRBV7-9,once,TGTGCCAGCAGCCTTTACCCCCTTAGGACAGGGGTTACAGATACGCAGTATTTT,CASSLYPLRTGVTDTQYF
TRBJ2-2,TRBD2,TRBV4-3,few,TGCGCCAGCAGCCAGGGACTAGCGGGAGGCTCCTTGACGAACACCGGGGAGCTGTTTTTT,CASSQGLAGGSLTNTGELFF
TRBJ1-1,.,TRBV4-3,.,TGCGCCAGCAGCCAAGATGGCAGGGCTGGCACTGAAGCTTTCTTT,CASSQDGRAGTEAFF
TRBJ2-5,TRBD2,TRBV15,.,TGTGCCACCAGCAGAGATCGGGGGGGAGAGACCCAGTACTTC,CATSRDRGGETQYF
TRBJ2-7,TRBD1,TRBV7-9,once,TGTGCCAGCAGCTTCCGGGACAGCTACGGGGAGCAGTACTTC,CASSFRDSYGEQYF
TRBJ2-7,TRBD2,TRBV28,.,TGTGCCAGCAGTTTTTCTAGCGGGGGGGCGTACGAGCAGTACTTC,CASSFSSGGAYEQYF
TRBJ1-3,TRBD1,TRBV28,once,TGTGCCAGCTCAACTCCAGGGGGAGTTAATCCTGGAAACACCATATATTTT,CASSTPGGVNPGNTIYF
TRBJ2-1,TRBD2,TRBV24-1,.,TGTGCCACCAGTGATTTAGGCGGGAGGGCCGAAAATGAGCAGTTCTTC,CATSDLGGRAENEQFF
TRBJ2-7,TRBD1,TRBV6-5,.,TGTGCCAGCAGTACCGGGACAGCCTCCTACGAGCAGTACTTC,CASSTGTASYEQYF
TRBJ2-7,.,TRBV27,.,TGTGCCAGCAGTTTCACAGGGACCAACTACGAGCAGTACTTC,CASSFTGTNYEQYF
TRBJ2-7,.,TRBV15,.,TGTGCCACCAGCAGAGATTCTGCGGGGACCGAGCAGTACTTC,CATSRDSAGTEQYF
TRBJ1-4,.,TRBV28,once,TGTGCCAGCAGTTTATGGAATAGTGAAAAACTGTTTTTT,CASSLWNSEKLFF
TRBJ1-1,.,TRBV11-2,.,TGTGCCAGCAGCTCCAAGGGACTTATATCGAACACTGAAGCTTTCTTT,CASSSKGLISNTEAFF
TRBJ2-3,.,TRBV18,few,TGTGCCAGCTCACCTGTAGACTCCTGGGATACGCAGTATTTT,CASSPVDSWDTQYF
TRBJ2-1,TRBD2,TRBV4-1,once,TGCGCCAGCAGCCAGCAAGGACTAGCGGGACCATCTATCATATCCTACAATGAGCAGTTCTTC,CASSQQGLAGPSIISYNEQFF
TRBJ2-7,TRBD1,TRBV6-5,.,TGTGCCAGCAGACAATTACAGGGGGCGCTTAACGAGCAGTACTTC,CASRQLQGALNEQYF
TRBJ2-4,.,TRBV19,.,TGTACCAGGGTACTACGGGTATCCCAAAACATTCAGTACTTC,CTRVLRVSQNIQYF
TRBJ2-1,.,TRBV6-5,.,TGTGCCGCCGGGGGCGGGAGAAATGAGCAGTTCTTC,CAAGGGRNEQFF
TRBJ1-5,.,TRBV3-1/TRBV3-2,.,TGTGCCAGCAGCCAAGCCGGGACACCCCAGCATTTT,CASSQAGTPQHF
TRBJ1-3,TRBD1,TRBV19,.,TGTGCCAGTAGTAACGGACAGGGGATCGACACCATATATTTT,CASSNGQGIDTIYF
TRBJ1-3,TRBD1,TRBV6-1,.,TGTGCCAGCAGTGAAGGAACAGGGGAAGGAAACACCATATATTTT,CASSEGTGEGNTIYF
TRBJ1-6,TRBD1,TRBV6-5,.,TGTGCCAGCAGGCCGGGACAGTATAATTCACCCCTCCACTTT,CASRPGQYNSPLHF
TRBJ1-2,TRBD1,TRBV7-2,.,TGTGCCAGCAGCTTGTCAGGGGGAGATGGCTACACCTTC,CASSLSGGDGYTF
TRBJ1-1,TRBD1,TRBV3-1/TRBV3-2,.,TGTGCCAGCAGCCAAGGTCCACAGGGGCTGAACACTGAAGCTTTCTTT,CASSQGPQGLNTEAFF
TRBJ1-4,.,TRBV3-1/TRBV3-2,.,TGTGCCAGCAGCCACCGAGCAGGAGGGCGAAAACTGTTTTTT,CASSHRAGGRKLFF
TRBJ1-1,TRBD1,TRBV27,.,TGTGCCAGCAGAATAGACAGGGCGAACACTGAAGCTTTCTTT,CASRIDRANTEAFF
TRBJ1-4,TRBD1,TRBV5-4,.,TGTGCCAGCAGCTTGGCGTACAGGGGGAACGAAAAACTGTTTTTT,CASSLAYRGNEKLFF
TRBJ1-1,TRBD1,TRBV7-9,.,TGTGCCAGCAGCTCCCTGACAGGGCTCGGGGCTGAAGCTTTCTTT,CASSSLTGLGAEAFF
TRBJ2-1,TRBD2,TRBV5-6,.,TGTGCCAGCAGCCCACGTGTTGGCGGGAGTACTGTAGCCTACAATGAGCAGTTCTTC,CASSPRVGGSTVAYNEQFF
TRBJ2-7,TRBD1,TRBV6-6,.,TGTGCCAGCAGTTATCCGACAGGGCACGAGCAGTACTTC,CASSYPTGHEQYF
TRBJ1-1,TRBD1,TRBV4-3,.,TGCGCCAGCAGCCGGGTAGGACAGGGGAACACTGAAGCTTTCTTT,CASSRVGQGNTEAFF
TRBJ2-1,TRBD2,TRBV5-5,once,TGTGCCAGCAGCCAATGGACTAGCGGGAGGTCGGGTGAGCAGTTCTTC,CASSQWTSGRSGEQFF
TRBJ2-1,TRBD2,TRBV19,.,TGTGCCAGTACCCCTCCGGGGACTAGCGGGACTTCGCAGTTCTTC,CASTPPGTSGTSQFF
TRBJ2-3,TRBD2,TRBV3-1/TRBV3-2,.,TGTGCCAGCAGCCACCCCAAGACTAGCGCTGACACAGATACGCGGTATTTT,CASSHPKTSADTDTRYF
TRBJ1-5,TRBD1,TRBV28,few,TGTGCCAGCAGTTTATGGGACAGGCCTTATAGCAATCAGCCCCAGCATTTT,CASSLWDRPYSNQPQHF
TRBJ2-5,TRBD1,TRBV27,.,TGTGCCAGCAGTGGGATAGACAGGGTCCAAGAGACCCAGTACTTC,CASSGIDRVQETQYF
TRBJ1-1,.,TRBV7-3,once,TGTGCCAGCAGCGCGCACAGGAATGCTGAAGCTTTCTTT,CASSAHRNAEAFF
TRBJ2-6,.,TRBV29-1,.,TGCAGCGTTGTTTCCCCTATTGGGGAGAGCTCTGGGGCCAACGTCCTGACTTTC,CSVVSPIGESSGANVLTF
TRBJ1-2,.,TRBV5-6,.,TGTGCCAGCAGCTTGGATAGGGGTCTTTCCTATGGCTACACCTTC,CASSLDRGLSYGYTF
TRBJ1-2,TRBD1,TRBV28,few,TGTGCCACAGAGGGGGCGAACTATGGCTACACCTTC,CATEGANYGYTF
TRBJ2-7,.,TRBV7-9,few,TGTGCCAGCAGCTCTCAAAGGACAGAAAATCCCTACGAGCAGTACTTC,CASSSQRTENPYEQYF
TRBJ1-2,.,TRBV4-3,.,TGCGCCAGCAGCCAAGAGGGGACGACAGGCTCCTACTATGGCTACACCTTC,CASSQEGTTGSYYGYTF
TRBJ1-6,.,TRBV5-6,.,TGTGCCAGCAGGACGGAGGGTAGGAATTCACCCCTCCACTTT,CASRTEGRNSPLHF
TRBJ1-1,.,TRBV4-1,.,TGCGCCAGCAGCCAAGGCCGCCAGATAAACACTGAAGCTTTCTTT,CASSQGRQINTEAFF
TRBJ2-7,.,TRBV25-1,.,TGTGCCAGCAGTGAGATCAGTACGGGTGAGCAGTACTTC,CASSEISTGEQYF
TRBJ1-2,.,TRBV5-1,.,TGCGCCAGCAGCTTGGCTGGTGGCGGCTACACCTTC,CASSLAGGGYTF
TRBJ2-7,TRBD2,TRBV6-6,.,TGTGCCAGCAGAACTAGCGGGAGGGCCGGCGAGCAGTACTTC,CASRTSGRAGEQYF
TRBJ2-2,TRBD1,TRBV6-5,.,TGTGCCAGCAGGATGGGACAGGGAAATAGGGAGCTGTTTTTT,CASRMGQGNRELFF
TRBJ2-1,TRBD1,TRBV29-1,.,TGCAGCGTAGACAGGGAGACCTACAATGAGCAGTTCTTC,CSVDRETYNEQFF
TRBJ2-1,.,TRBV9,.,TGTGCCAGCAGGGCCTTGGGCAACAATGAGCAGTTCTTC,CASRALGNNEQFF
TRBJ2-3,TRBD1,TRBV28,.,TGTGCCAGCAGTTTGTACAGGGGTGGCACAGATACGCAGTATTTT,CASSLYRGGTDTQYF